The rows below give T cell receptor beta chains drawn from one sample of a study of cytomegalovirus exposure and HLA in healthy donors. Assay: immunoSEQ multiplex PCR; the TCRdb copy retains only in-frame clones and omits some. The table lists approximately 170,000 clones, approximately 80% of them singletons. Sequencing input: PBMCs. Receptor source: a boy aged 2 to 9 in good health and CMV-seronegative. CDR3s include the opening cysteine and the closing phenylalanine or tryptophan. Fields, in order: D gene, V gene, clone size, J gene, CDR3 protein, CDR3 DNA. A D gene is named only where the DNA matches it firmly. Part of the rows lack a size; the others show once, few, many or a class for expanded clones.

NA,TRBV5-6,NA,TRBJ1-4,CASSLGGPAATNEKLFF,TGTGCCAGCAGCTTGGGCGGGCCCGCTGCAACTAATGAAAAACTGTTTTTT
TRBD1,TRBV19,NA,TRBJ1-4,CASRGQGAPNEKLFF,TGTGCCAGTAGGGGACAGGGGGCGCCCAATGAAAAACTGTTTTTT
NA,TRBV14,NA,TRBJ2-3,CASSQEVWQSTQYF,TGTGCCAGCAGCCAAGAAGTCTGGCAGTCTACGCAGTATTTT
NA,TRBV2,few,TRBJ2-7,CASSGPRNEQYF,TGTGCCAGCAGTGGGCCTAGAAACGAGCAGTACTTC
TRBD1,TRBV11-2,once,TRBJ1-2,CASSLWGRDRGPYTF,TGTGCCAGCAGCTTATGGGGCCGAGACAGGGGTCCTTACACCTTC
NA,TRBV10-1,NA,TRBJ2-2,CASMSDVTGELFF,TGCGCCAGCATGAGTGATGTCACCGGGGAGCTGTTTTTT
TRBD2,TRBV9,NA,TRBJ2-1,CASSVVAGDGNEQFF,TGTGCCAGCAGCGTAGTTGCGGGGGACGGGAATGAGCAGTTCTTC
TRBD2,TRBV28,NA,TRBJ2-5,CASSQNTGTRGQETQYF,TGTGCCAGCAGCCAAAACACCGGGACTAGGGGTCAAGAGACCCAGTACTTC
NA,TRBV5-8,once,TRBJ1-3,CASTRGKISGNTIYF,TGTGCCAGCACGAGGGGGAAAATCTCTGGAAACACCATATATTTT
NA,TRBV7-9,few,TRBJ1-4,CASTPGGLGPTNEKLFF,TGTGCCAGCACCCCGGGGGGCTTGGGACCAACTAATGAAAAACTGTTTTTT
NA,TRBV30,NA,TRBJ2-3,CASLSIPYTQYF,TGTGCCTCCCTATCCATCCCGTATACGCAGTATTTT
TRBD2,TRBV11-2,NA,TRBJ2-2,CASSLDWASGARTGELFF,TGTGCCAGCAGCTTAGATTGGGCTAGCGGGGCCCGGACCGGGGAGCTGTTTTTT
TRBD2,TRBV30,NA,TRBJ2-5,CAWSATSGGRETQYF,TGTGCCTGGAGTGCCACTAGCGGAGGCAGAGAGACCCAGTACTTC
NA,TRBV25-1,NA,TRBJ1-2,CASSESGGYGYTF,TGTGCCAGCAGTGAATCAGGAGGCTATGGCTACACCTTC
NA,TRBV11-2,NA,TRBJ1-4,CASSSKPRGGFYEKLFF,TGTGCCAGCAGCTCAAAACCTCGGGGGGGTTTTTATGAAAAACTGTTTTTT
NA,TRBV7-2,NA,TRBJ2-3,CASSQGANTDTQYF,TGTGCCAGCAGCCAAGGAGCTAACACAGATACGCAGTATTTT
TRBD1,TRBV19,NA,TRBJ2-4,CASRTNRGQAKNIQYF,TGTGCCAGTAGAACAAACAGGGGACAAGCCAAAAACATTCAGTACTTC
NA,TRBV11-2,NA,TRBJ2-1,CASSLDERVYNEQFF,TGTGCCAGCAGCTTAGATGAGCGAGTCTACAATGAGCAGTTCTTC
NA,TRBV18,NA,TRBJ1-6,CASSRTGTHDNSPLHF,TGTGCCAGCTCACGTACAGGGACACACGATAATTCACCCCTCCACTTT
NA,TRBV4-1,NA,TRBJ2-2,CASSQVYQYTGELFF,TGCGCCAGCAGCCAAGTCTACCAATACACCGGGGAGCTGTTTTTT
TRBD1,TRBV11-2,once,TRBJ1-6,CASSLVRGTGALNSPLHF,TGTGCCAGCAGCTTAGTTAGGGGGACAGGGGCCTTAAATTCACCCCTCCACTTT
NA,TRBV18,NA,TRBJ2-5,CVSSLLGGETQYF,TGTGTCAGCTCGCTACTAGGAGGGGAGACCCAGTACTTC